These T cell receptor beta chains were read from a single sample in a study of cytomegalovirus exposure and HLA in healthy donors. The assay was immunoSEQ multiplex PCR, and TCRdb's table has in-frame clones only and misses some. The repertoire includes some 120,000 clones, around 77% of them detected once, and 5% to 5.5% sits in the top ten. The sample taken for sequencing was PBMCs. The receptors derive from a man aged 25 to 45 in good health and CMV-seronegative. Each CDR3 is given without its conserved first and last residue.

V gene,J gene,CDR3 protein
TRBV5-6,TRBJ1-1,ASSFQGPEAF
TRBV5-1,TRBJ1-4,ASSLAPGGEKLF
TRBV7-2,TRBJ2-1,ASSVPGRSEQF
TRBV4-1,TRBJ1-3,ASSQVRTGIVKGGNTIY
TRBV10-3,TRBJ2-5,AISAGWETQY
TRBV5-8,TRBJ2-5,ASSLGNGQGATQY
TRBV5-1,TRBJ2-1,ASSYDRQGANEQF
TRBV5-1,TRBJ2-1,ASSPPGSSTGMDEQF
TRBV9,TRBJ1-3,ASSVSANSGNTIY
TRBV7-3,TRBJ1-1,ASSPTGTTEAF
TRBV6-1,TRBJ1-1,ASSPTGTEAF
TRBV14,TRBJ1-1,ASSATGGLTEAF
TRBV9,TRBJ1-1,ASSPGQVGTEAF
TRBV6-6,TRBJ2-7,ASSYSQGSTYEQY
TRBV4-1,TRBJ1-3,ASSQKGHFSGNTIY
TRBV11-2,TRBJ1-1,ASSSRDRGRWYTEAF
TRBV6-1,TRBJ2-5,ASILAGGLQETQY
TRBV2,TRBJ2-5,ASGGVSSGRETQY
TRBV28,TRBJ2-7,ASSFPGTGGGEQY
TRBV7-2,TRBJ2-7,ASSLWQGPYEQY
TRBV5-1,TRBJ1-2,ASSPGPNLYGYT
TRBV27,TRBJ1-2,ASRRQGVGNYGYT
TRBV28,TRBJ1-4,ASSTGVWEEKLF
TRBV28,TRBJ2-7,ASSAGTSGSDEQY
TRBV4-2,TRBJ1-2,ASSQEMPGVLYGYT
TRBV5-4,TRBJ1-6,ASSFTGGNSPLH
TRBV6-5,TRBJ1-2,ASSYTPVREGYT
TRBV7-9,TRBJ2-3,ASSLPETDTQY
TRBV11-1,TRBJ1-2,ASSARLESNGYT
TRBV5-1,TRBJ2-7,ASSYSFGGSSYEQY
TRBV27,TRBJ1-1,ASSRLANTEAF
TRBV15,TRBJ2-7,ATSRLRGSGRGLAYEQY
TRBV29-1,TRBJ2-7,SVGPRYDSSYEQY
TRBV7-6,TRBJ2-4,ASSIGTENIQY
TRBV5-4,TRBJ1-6,ASSRDRENSPLH
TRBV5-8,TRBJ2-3,ASGAGTKGTDTQY
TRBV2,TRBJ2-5,ASSEDLGETQY
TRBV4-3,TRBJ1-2,ASSPRVSSYGYT
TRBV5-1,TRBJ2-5,ASSLRGQGRETQY
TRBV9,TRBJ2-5,ASSYSDRGATQY
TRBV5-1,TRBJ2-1,ASSGGQDPYNEQF
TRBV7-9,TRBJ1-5,ASGTSGDYSNQPQH
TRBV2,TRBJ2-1,ASSIAGGYENEQF
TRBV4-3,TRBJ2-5,ASSQGTGSLAGAGETQY
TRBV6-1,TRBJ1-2,ASSDSYYGYT
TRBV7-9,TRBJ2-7,ASSSPGQGNEQY
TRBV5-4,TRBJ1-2,ASSLTGFDYGYT